The clone carrying this T cell receptor (beta chain) has only a few counts. Its antigen remains unidentified. This sample stems from a study of shared clonotypes between healthy human individuals. For the study at large: The study used three CD4 naive, three CD4 memory, two CD8 naive and one CD8 memory plate per donor.

Points from the study as a whole: Rarefaction showed that sequencing of sorted subsets was incomplete (despite large depth).

Germline assignment: CDR1 LGHNA and CDR2 YNFKEQ. V was shortened by 0 bases and J by 3 bases, with 9 bases between the two germline ends. CDR3 length: 14 amino acids. The protocol was immunoSEQ multiplex PCR, while the TCRdb copy is restricted to in-frame clones and leaves out a portion. The sample comprises around 1.5 million clones, 95% to 99% of which are singletons, and about 0.45% rests with the top ten. The sequence derives from a man aged 30-40 years in good health. The rearrangement joins TRBV4-2 to TRBJ2-7; perhaps TRBD2 as D (5 bases). Material: naive CD4+ T cells sorted from blood. Sample subset: CD45RA+ positively selected. The CDR3 spells CASSQETGGYEQYF. The CDR3 nucleotides are TGTGCCAGCAGCCAAGAAACCGGAGGCTACGAGCAGTACTTC.